These 22 T cell receptor delta chains share one sample of origin, sequenced in a study of gamma-delta chains in newborns, infants, children. TCRdb re-processed the reads using CATT. The repertoire holds about 5,500 delta-chain clones, about 0.42% seen once, with 14% in the top ten. The sequencing input was blood. The receptors stem from a child who was a newborn, infant or young child, either healthy, febrile or measles-vaccinated (not recorded which).

This clone was seen only a few times. A far larger clone is one base from this, pointing to a likely read error. The sample holds other DNA sequences that translate to the same CDR3. The chain has TRDV2 and TRDJ3; TRDD3 agrees at 9 bases. This CDR3 comprises 17 residues. The J segment lost 1 base and the V segment lost 3 bases, leaving 3 bases of the junction unmatched. Germline assignment: CDR1 GEAIGNYY and CDR2 EKD. The CDR3 region is CACDYWGSSWDTRQMFF. DNA of the CDR3: TGTGCCTGTGACTACTGGGGGAGTTCCTGGGACACCCGACAGATGTTTTTC.

The sample holds a few counts of this clone. The TCRdb record carries a much larger clone's protein, which differs from this DNA's translation at residue 8; a read error is the likely cause, and the protein listed here is the DNA translation. The rearrangement joins TRDV2 to TRDJ2; 11 positions match TRDD3. The CDR3 runs to 18 residues. Germline loops: CDR1 GEAIGNYY, CDR2 EKD. Trimming removed 0 bases from V and 6 bases from J; junction bases left unmatched: 11. The CDR3 bases are TGTGCCTGTGACACCCTAAGTATTGGGGGATACGGGTCAGCACAACTCTTCTTT. It is translated as CACDTLSIGGYGSAQLFF.

In this sample, this clone turned up a few times. Translating this DNA gives a protein that differs at residue 11 from the TCRdb one, which belongs to a much larger clone; a read error is likely, and the protein shown is this translation. The chain links TRDV2 to TRDJ1; TRDD3 matches 9 bases. Germline CDR1 is GEAIGNYY and CDR2 is EKD. After removal of 3 bases from V and 3 bases from J, the junction contained 10 bases not matched to a gene. The CDR3 has 16 amino acids. The CDR3: CACDSILGEYADKLIF. The CDR3 DNA reads as TGTGCCTGTGACTCAATACTGGGGGAGTACGCCGATAAACTCATCTTT.

As to this clone: A read error may produce the germline difference seen at one junction end. The chain couples TRDV2 to TRDJ3; 11 bases are a match to TRDD3. Germline values: CDR1 GEAIGNYY, CDR2 EKD. There are 20 residues in the CDR3. CDR3 nucleotide sequence: TGTGCCTGTGACACCGTACTGGGGGATATCAGCTCCTGGGACACCCGCCAGATGTTTTTC. Amino acids: CACDTVLGDISSWDTRQMFF.

Details on this clone: One end of the junction fails to match germline, which may point to a read error. The chain uses TRDV2 and TRDJ3, with 10 bases that match TRDD3. CDR3 length: 18 amino acids. The germline V gene encodes CDR1 GEAIGNYY and CDR2 EKD. The CDR3 bases are TGTGCCTGTGACACTCTGGGGGATAGCTCCTGGGACACCCTACAGATGTTTTTC. It specifies CACDTLGDSSWDTLQMFF.

Of note for this clone: A single base separates this from a much larger clone, so it may be a read error. The chain joins TRDV2 to TRDJ3; 13 nucleotides agree with TRDD3. V lost 0 bases, J lost 5 bases, and 12 bases stayed unmatched. The CDR3 runs 21 residues. From germline, CDR1 is GEAIGNYY and CDR2 EKD. The CDR3 loop reads CACDTVILGDTRTRDTRQMFF. In DNA, the CDR3 is TGTGCCTGTGACACCGTAATACTGGGGGATACGCGCACCCGGGACACCCGACAGATGTTTTTC.

About this clone itself: A much larger clone lies a single base off, so this may be a read error. The J gene is TRDJ3, the V gene TRDV2; 12 nucleotides agree with TRDD3. The CDR3 extends over 21 amino acids. Germline CDR1 GEAIGNYY, CDR2 EKD. The CDR3 here is CACDTAAGGYESSRDTRQMFF. The CDR3 nucleotides are TGTGCCTGTGACACGGCGGCTGGGGGATACGAGAGCTCCCGGGACACCCGACAGATGTTTTTC.

Comments on this clone: With a much larger clone just one base away, this may be a read error. Additional DNA sequences in this sample encode the identical CDR3. This rearrangement joins TRDV2 to TRDJ2, with D possibly TRDD3 on 6 matching bases. Per the germline V gene, CDR1 is GEAIGNYY and CDR2 is EKD. The CDR3 runs to 14 residues. CDR3 amino acids: CACDTWGQAAQLFF. CDR3 DNA: TGTGCCTGCGACACATGGGGGCAGGCAGCACAACTCTTCTTT.

This clone was observed a few times. Being one base from a much bigger clone, this may be a read error. The gene calls are TRDV2 and TRDJ3, with 7 bases identical to TRDD3. The CDR3 covers 19 residues. Per the germline V gene, CDR1 is GEAIGNYY and CDR2 is EKD. In DNA, the CDR3 is TGTGCCTGTGGCACCTGGGGGGATCGAAGCTCCTGGGACACCCGACAGATGTTTTTC. Its translation is CACGTWGDRSSWDTRQMFF.

This clone was counted between two and nine times. TCRdb has a much larger clone's protein, which differs at residue 5 from the translation of this DNA, likely because of a read error; what is shown is the protein translated from the DNA. The J gene is TRDJ3, the V gene TRDV2; 11 positions agree with TRDD3. The CDR3 consists of 18 residues. Per the germline V gene, CDR1 is GEAIGNYY and CDR2 is EKD. V shed 3 bases, J shed 1 base, and the junction held 4 bases outside the gene matches. CDR3 sequence (DNA): TGTGCCTGTGACGCTGGGGGATACCTGTCCTGGGACACCCGACAGATGTTTTTC. As protein: CACDAGGYLSWDTRQMFF.

This clone was seen only a few times. The chain combines TRDV1 with TRDJ3; D is perhaps TRDD3 (6 bases). The CDR3 runs to 19 residues. Germline V CDR1 and CDR2: TSWWSYY, QGS. V gave up 2 bases and J gave up 2 bases, with 16 bases separating them. The CDR3 spells CALGEWGGGPPWDTRQMFF. The CDR3, as DNA: TGTGCTCTTGGGGAATGGGGTGGGGGTCCCCCCTGGGACACCCGACAGATGTTTTTC.

A few counts support this clone. A read error may explain this, as a much larger clone is one base away. The same CDR3 also results from other DNA sequences found in this sample. The chain recombines TRDV2 with TRDJ3, with 10 positions matching TRDD3. The J segment lost 2 bases and the V segment lost 0 bases, leaving 6 bases of the junction unmatched. The length of the CDR3 is 19 residues. The germline CDR1 and CDR2 sequences are GEAIGNYY and EKD. CDR3 sequence reads: CACDTVLGDMTWDTRQMFF. In DNA form, the CDR3 reads TGTGCCTGTGACACCGTGCTGGGGGATATGACCTGGGACACCCGACAGATGTTTTTC.

This clone was found a few times. A far more abundant clone sits one base away, making this likely a read error. Within the sample, other DNA sequences also encode this same CDR3. V gene TRDV2 combines with J gene TRDJ3, with TRDD3 matching over 11 bases. The germline V gene has CDR1 GEAIGNYY and CDR2 EKD. The CDR3 covers 18 residues. V gave up 1 base and J gave up 1 base; unmatched junction bases: 2. Written as DNA, the CDR3 is TGTGCCTGTGACACTGGGGGATACGGTTCCTGGGACACCCGACAGATGTTTTTC. Translated: CACDTGGYGSWDTRQMFF.

As for this clone: This could be a read error, since a much larger clone is one nucleotide away. This rearrangement joins TRDV2 to TRDJ3; D possibly corresponds to TRDD3 (6 bases). Germline V gives CDR1 GEAIGNYY, CDR2 EKD. The CDR3 extends over 20 amino acids. The CDR3 region has the DNA TGTGCCTGTGACGGTGTGGAGGGGGACGCTAGCTCCTGGGGCACCCGACAGATGTTTTTC. Translation gives CACDGVEGDASSWGTRQMFF.

This clone was counted between two and nine times. This is likely an artifact of a read error, given a far larger clone one base away. The gene calls are TRDV2 and TRDJ3, with 8 nucleotides matching TRDD3. The germline gives CDR1 GEAIGNYY, CDR2 EKD. This CDR3 is built from 22 residues. CDR3 region: CACDTGWLVGDPSSWDTRQTFF. CDR3 coding DNA: TGTGCCTGTGACACCGGATGGCTGGTGGGGGATCCGAGCTCCTGGGACACCCGACAGACGTTTTTC.

About this clone: For this DNA, TCRdb reports the protein of a much larger clone, which diverges at residue 4, most likely from a read error; the protein presented here is translated directly from the DNA. The genes are TRDV2 and TRDJ3, with 8 bases matching TRDD3. The CDR3 is 18 residues long. The germline CDR1 and CDR2 sequences are GEAIGNYY and EKD. The V gene end was trimmed by 5 bases and the J gene end by 0 bases; junction bases not matched to a gene: 8. The CDR3 DNA reads as TGTGCCTGTGGCTACTGGGGGGTCCACTCCTGGGACACCCGACAGATGTTTTTC. The encoded protein is CACGYWGVHSWDTRQMFF.

Comment on this clone: A much bigger clone sits one base away, suggesting this may be a read error. V and J are TRDV2 and TRDJ1; unclear D gene. The CDR3 has 15 residues. Trimming took 3 bases from V and 4 from J, leaving 17 bases between them. The germline V gene has CDR1 GEAIGNYY and CDR2 EKD. The CDR3 loop reads CACDVLSIPVDKLIF. In DNA form, the CDR3 reads TGTGCCTGTGACGTCCTTAGTATACCGGTCGATAAACTCATCTTT.

This clone was detected only a few times. TCRdb shows a much larger clone's protein in place of this DNA's translation, and the two differ at residue 9, likely through a read error; the protein shown is translated from the DNA. The chain combines TRDV2 with TRDJ1; perhaps TRDD3 as D (6 bases). V lost 3 bases to trimming and J lost 4 bases, with 14 bases between them. Germline CDR1 reads GEAIGNYY; CDR2 reads EKD. The CDR3 has 14 amino acids. CDR3 region: CACDPRGWVDKLIF. DNA of the CDR3: TGTGCCTGTGACCCGAGGGGATGGGTCGATAAACTCATCTTT.

A few counts support this clone. The protein recorded in TCRdb matches a much larger clone and deviates from this DNA's translation at residue 4, suggesting a read error; the protein here is obtained by translating the DNA. V and J are TRDV2 and TRDJ1, with D tentatively TRDD3 (6 bases). The CDR3 consists of 12 residues. Trimming took 6 bases from V and 0 from J, leaving 7 bases between them. CDR1 is GEAIGNYY, CDR2 EKD, per germline. CDR3 residues: CACRGYTDKLIF. In DNA form, the CDR3 reads TGTGCCTGTAGGGGATACACCGATAAACTCATCTTT.

Judged by abundance, this clone is medium-sized (0.01 to 0.1%). The V gene is TRDV2, the J gene TRDJ3; 7 bases align to TRDD3. Germline trimming cut 4 bases from V and 0 bases from J; bases unmatched to any gene: 11. This CDR3 region has 19 residues. Germline V gene sequence: CDR1 GEAIGNYY, CDR2 EKD. The CDR3 region is CACDTVLGTRSWDTRQMFF. The DNA for the CDR3 is TGTGCCTGTGATACCGTACTGGGGACCCGCTCCTGGGACACCCGACAGATGTTTTTC.

In its sample, this clone was seen a few times. A far larger clone is one base from this, pointing to a likely read error. Other DNA sequences in the same sample also yield this CDR3. The genes are TRDV2 and TRDJ3; tentative D call: TRDD3 (6 bases). Germline-derived CDR1 and CDR2 are GEAIGNYY and EKD. This CDR3 comprises 20 residues. Trimming pared 4 bases from V and 0 bases from J, leaving 21 bases between. CDR3 residues: CACDTGVWGPSSWDTRQMFF. CDR3 bases: TGTGCCTGTGATACCGGAGTCTGGGGCCCTAGCTCCTGGGACACCCGACAGATGTTTTTC.

A remark on this clone: This DNA's translation and the protein TCRdb lists, from a much larger clone, do not match at residue 7, likely due to a read error; the protein shown is translated from the DNA. The chain joins TRDV2 to TRDJ3, with 7 bases matching TRDD3. CDR1 and CDR2 (germline): GEAIGNYY, EKD. This CDR3 contains 19 residues. J was trimmed by 2 bases and V by 2 bases; bases with no gene match: 11. The CDR3 DNA reads as TGTGCCTGTGACATGCGGGTGGGGGACATGCCCTGGGACACCCGACAGATGTTTTTC. Translated: CACDMRVGDMPWDTRQMFF.